This T cell receptor (beta chain) was sequenced during a study of CD8 T cells in ankylosing spondylitis (dated by TCRdb to about 2017). Looking at the study overall: T cell receptor beta repertoires were profiled in healthy donors and ankylosing spondylitis patients so that disease-linked TCR variants could be found. Peripheral blood was sampled, and synovial fluid was also collected from ankylosing spondylitis patients. The full study cohort was made up of about 24 ankylosing spondylitis patients and roughly 98 healthy donors.

This clonotype was found many times. Its antigen is not yet known. Base-call qualities are not available, and no considerably larger clone is one nucleotide away. V has 3 bases trimmed and J has 7 bases trimmed; junction bases matching no gene number 11. From cysteine to phenylalanine, the CDR3 is 16 amino acids long. The entry retains the CDR3 DNA only, 48 bases that are in frame from base 1. CDR1 and CDR2 (SGHRS, YFSETQ) derive from the germline V gene. What the research found in general, with its limitations: Some TCR beta motif variants had previously been reported in synovial fluid and blood of reactive arthritis patients, which suggested common disease-initiation mechanisms. A TCR beta motif of 7 or 8 highly homologous amino acid variants appeared characteristic of blood from ankylosing spondylitis patients. In peripheral blood, the disease-linked clones were found at relatively low frequencies and had a CD8+ phenotype. Significant enrichment of the disease-linked clones was reported in matched synovial fluid samples from ankylosing spondylitis patients.

The instrument given in TCRdb is Illumina HiSeq 2500. Quantitative 5'-RACE with molecular barcodes was the method used to prepare the TCR beta libraries. In the authors' own workflow: A new computational method based on a probabilistic model of VDJ rearrangement was used to identify disease-linked TCR variants. The raw public reads went through TCRdb reprocessing: fastp at Q25, MiXCR clone calling, in-frame beta chains kept. Each record represents a unique CDR3 protein, reported with the most common genes and DNA among its rows. TCRdb, not the authors, supplied the V and J calls. In this sample the table shows around 330,000 distinct CDR3 sequences, 11% of which occur a single time. The ten most abundant clones make up roughly 9.2% of the sample.

This TCR came from a female donor with ankylosing spondylitis or in good health (not recorded which). Sample: blood, either unsorted or a sorted T cell fraction (not recorded which). The chain is made from TRBV5-1 and TRBJ2-1, and 9 junction bases match TRBD1. Here the CDR3 is given as CASSSTPGQGGNEQFF. The nucleotide sequence is TGCGCCAGCAGCTCGACTCCGGGACAGGGAGGGAATGAGCAGTTCTTC.